Detailed here is one TCR beta chain. An input of about 0.45 to 1 ug of RNA was subjected to reverse transcription using random hexamers. The immunoSEQ assay covered 54 Vbeta and 13 Jbeta segments for CDR3. TCRdb itself ran the immunoSEQ multiplex PCR reads through MiXCR, one entry per CDR3 protein. The top ten clones hold around 0.2% of a sample with 100,000 to 150,000 distinct CDR3 sequences, around 96% of them seen once. The ends lost 0 bases at V and 0 bases at J; junction bases unmatched: 10. CDR3 size: 18 residues. Germline CDR1 is LGHNT and CDR2 is FRNRAP. This entry belongs to a study of CD8 T cells in Susac syndrome. Overall study: Patients with Susac syndrome were, at the time of blood collection, therapy-naive, maintained on corticosteroids, or maintained on intravenous immunoglobulin alone.

The chain couples TRBV12-5 to TRBJ2-7; 8 bases align to TRBD2. Sequencing input: CD8+ T cells from PBMCs. The sequence was collected from a human donor with Susac syndrome. The CDR3 sequence is CASGLVVYLAGSSYEQYF. The CDR3 DNA reads TGTGCTAGTGGTTTGGTTGTTTATCTAGCGGGTAGCTCCTACGAGCAGTACTTC.